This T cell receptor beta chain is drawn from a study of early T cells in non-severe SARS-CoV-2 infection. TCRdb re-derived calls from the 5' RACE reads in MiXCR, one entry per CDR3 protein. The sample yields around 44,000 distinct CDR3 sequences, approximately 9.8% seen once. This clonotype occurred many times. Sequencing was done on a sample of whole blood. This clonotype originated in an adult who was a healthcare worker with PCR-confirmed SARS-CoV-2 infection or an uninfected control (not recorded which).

The CDR3: CASSQDGTSAQETQYF. As DNA, the CDR3 is TGCGCCAGCAGCCAAGATGGGACTAGCGCCCAAGAGACCCAGTACTTC. The chain links TRBV4-1 to TRBJ2-5; TRBD2 matches 10 bases. The CDR3 consists of 16 residues. In germline, CDR1 is MGHRA, CDR2 YSYEKL. Trimming removed 0 bases from V and 1 base from J; junction bases left unmatched: 2.